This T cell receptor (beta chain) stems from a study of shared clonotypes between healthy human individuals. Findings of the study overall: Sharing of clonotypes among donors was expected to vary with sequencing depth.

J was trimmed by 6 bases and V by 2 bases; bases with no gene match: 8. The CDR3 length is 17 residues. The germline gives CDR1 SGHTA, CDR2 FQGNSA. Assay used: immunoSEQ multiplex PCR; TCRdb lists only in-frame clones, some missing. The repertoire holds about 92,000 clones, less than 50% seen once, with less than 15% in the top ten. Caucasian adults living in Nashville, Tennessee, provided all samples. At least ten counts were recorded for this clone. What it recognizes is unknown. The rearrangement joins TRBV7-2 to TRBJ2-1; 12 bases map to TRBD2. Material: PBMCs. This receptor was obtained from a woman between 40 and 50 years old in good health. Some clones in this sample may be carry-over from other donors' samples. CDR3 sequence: CASSLFPTLAGGNEQFF. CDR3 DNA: TGTGCCAGCAGCTTATTCCCCACACTAGCGGGAGGCAATGAGCAGTTCTTC.